The 28 T cell receptor beta chains presented below share a single source sample, sequenced in a study of response to subunit inactivated influenza vaccine. A single record per CDR3 protein comes from TCRdb applying MiXCR to the RT-PCR reads. The sample lists 450,000 to 550,000 distinct CDR3 sequences, about 25% occurring once. The sample in question was CD4+ T cells sorted from PBMCs, obtained 4 to 6 days after vaccination. Receptors were obtained from a man aged 45 to 65 who received an inactivated influenza vaccine.

The table lists this clonotype with many counts. The chain links TRBV5-1 to TRBJ1-4; 9 bases agree with TRBD1. V was clipped by 0 bases and J by 3 bases; unmatched bases: 3. Germline CDR1 is SGHRS and CDR2 is YFSETQ. This CDR3 contains 16 residues. As DNA, the CDR3 is TGCGCCAGCAGCTTGGAACAGGGGGCTGCTAATGAAAAACTGTTTTTT. Its protein is CASSLEQGAANEKLFF.

This clonotype was recorded once. This rearrangement joins TRBV2 to TRBJ2-3; D gene unclear. CDR3 size: 14 residues. V lost 2 bases and J lost 2, with 8 bases in between. The germline V gene encodes CDR1 SNHLY and CDR2 FYNNEI. The CDR3 loop reads CASSEFRSTDTQYF. The CDR3 bases are TGTGCCAGCAGTGAATTTCGCTCCACAGATACGCAGTATTTT.

A few counts support this clonotype. The chain has TRBV7-2 and TRBJ2-1, with a tentative D call TRBD1 (7 bases). Germline CDR1 reads SGHTA; CDR2 reads FQGNSA. Trimming pared 5 bases from V and 7 bases from J, leaving 18 bases between. This CDR3 spans 15 amino acids. The CDR3 sequence is CASSPGGGGGNEQFF. The CDR3 region has the DNA TGTGCCAGCAGCCCCGGAGGAGGGGGCGGGAATGAGCAGTTCTTC.

This clonotype has more than one count but fewer than ten. The chain carries TRBV27 and TRBJ2-1, with a tentative D call TRBD1 (5 bases). With 4 bases removed from V and 0 bases from J, the gap between germline ends came to 13 bases. The germline V gene encodes CDR1 MNHEY and CDR2 SMNVEV (reference sequence). The CDR3 covers 16 residues. CDR3 in DNA: TGTGCCAGCAGTTCCCCGACAGTTACCTCCTACAATGAGCAGTTCTTC. The encoded protein is CASSSPTVTSYNEQFF.

This clonotype has just a few counts. The J gene is TRBJ1-2, the V gene TRBV5-1, with 7 nucleotides matching TRBD1. Germline V gene lookup returns CDR1 SGHRS and CDR2 YFSETQ. J gave up 3 bases and V 3 bases, and 5 bases lay outside the gene matches. The CDR3 loop spans 14 amino acids. This chain's CDR3 is CASSSSGTDYGYTF. The CDR3 nucleotides read TGCGCCAGCAGCTCGTCTGGGACAGACTATGGCTACACCTTC. The full variable domain, completed using reference TRBV5-1 and TRBJ1-2, is KAGVTQTPRYLIKTRGQQVTLSCSPISGHRSVSWYQQTPGQGLQFLFEYFSETQRNKGNFPGRFSGRQFSNSRSEMNVSTLELGDSALYLCASSSSGTDYGYTFGSGTRLTVV.

This clonotype has a count of ten or more. J is TRBJ2-3 and V is TRBV7-9; unclear D gene. V lost 7 bases and J 3 bases, leaving 5 bases between the germline ends. This CDR3 has 11 residues. Germline V gives CDR1 SEHNR, CDR2 FQNEAQ (reference sequence). The DNA of the CDR3 is TGTGCCAGCACCATAACAGATACGCAGTATTTT. Amino acid sequence: CASTITDTQYF.

This clonotype has only a few counts. This chain links TRBV25-1 with TRBJ2-7; unclear D gene. The length of the CDR3 is 15 residues. From germline, CDR1 is MGHDK and CDR2 SYGVNS. Trimming took 7 bases from V and 4 from J, leaving 20 bases between them. The CDR3, as DNA: TGTGCCAGCAAAACCGAAAAGGTCAGAGATTACGAGCAGTACTTC. Protein product: CASKTEKVRDYEQYF.

The chain employs TRBV5-1 and TRBJ2-4, with D perhaps given as TRBD1 or TRBD2 (6 bases each). This CDR3 is built from 15 residues. Germline-derived CDR1 and CDR2 are SGHRS and YFSETQ. The ends were cut back, 4 bases at V and 2 bases at J, with 13 bases in the middle. CDR3 bases: TGCGCCAGCAGCCCCGGGGGCGCATCCAAAAACATTCAGTACTTC. This codes for CASSPGGASKNIQYF.

This clonotype was recorded many times. The chain combines TRBV7-2 with TRBJ2-1; 13 nucleotides align to TRBD2. The CDR3 spans 15 residues. The ends lost 4 bases at V and 6 bases at J; junction bases unmatched: 3. The germline V gene has CDR1 SGHTA and CDR2 FQGNSA. CDR3 DNA: TGTGCCAGCAGCTCACTAGCGGGGGGGCTCAATGAGCAGTTCTTC. Translated, it gives CASSSLAGGLNEQFF.

The CDR3 DNA reads as TGTGCCTGGAGTGTAAGGTTCGCCGAGCAGTACTTC. Its translation is CAWSVRFAEQYF. J is TRBJ2-7 and V is TRBV30; no reliable D call. The CDR3 extends over 12 amino acids. Trimming left V 0 bases short and J 6 bases short, with 9 bases between. Per the germline V gene, CDR1 is GTSNPN and CDR2 is SVGIG (reference sequence).

The chain links TRBV6-2 or TRBV6-3 to TRBJ2-1; possibly TRBD1 or TRBD2 for D (5 bases each). This CDR3 has 15 amino acids. Germline V gene lookup returns CDR1 MNHEY and CDR2 SVGEGT. Between the trimmed V and J ends, which lost 2 bases and 5 bases, there was a span of 13 bases. The CDR3 spells CASSYPGRLNNEQFF. CDR3 sequence (DNA): TGTGCCAGCAGTTACCCGGGGCGGCTAAACAATGAGCAGTTCTTC.

The chain combines TRBV20-1 with TRBJ1-1; TRBD1 might be the D (5 bases). Germline CDR1 and CDR2: DFQATT and SNEGSKA (reference sequence). The CDR3 is 11 amino acids. V was cut by 6 bases and J by 7 bases, with 12 bases left in between. The CDR3 loop reads CSAPDTFEAFF. CDR3 in DNA: TGCAGTGCCCCGGACACATTTGAAGCTTTCTTT.

The chain joins TRBV12-3 or TRBV12-4 to TRBJ1-2; D remains ambiguous. The CDR3 is made up of 14 amino acids. Trimming shortened V by 0 bases and J by 4 bases, and 9 bases separated the two germline ends. Written as DNA, the CDR3 is TGTGCCAGCAGTTTAGCCAGGTCCTTCTATGGCTACACCTTC. It translates to CASSLARSFYGYTF.

This clonotype was counted a few times. The rearrangement joins TRBV20-1 to TRBJ1-1, with 7 bases aligning to TRBD1. This CDR3 comprises 14 residues. Germline CDR1 reads DFQATT; CDR2 reads SNEGSKA (reference sequence). V shed 3 bases and J 0 bases; nucleotides not matched to a gene: 4. Written as DNA, the CDR3 is TGCAGTGCTAGCCGAGGGGGCATGAACACTGAAGCTTTCTTT. Its protein is CSASRGGMNTEAFF.

This clonotype turned up a few times. The chain uses TRBV11-3 and TRBJ2-1, with D unclear. Trimming pared 3 bases from V and 7 bases from J, leaving 7 bases between. This CDR3 has 12 amino acids. Per germline, CDR1 SGHNT and CDR2 YENEEA. The CDR3, as DNA: TGTGCCAGCAGCTTTGGGATGAATGAGCAGTTCTTC. It encodes CASSFGMNEQFF.

This clonotype was seen a handful of times. This chain links TRBV24-1 with TRBJ2-3; no clear D gene. This CDR3 spans 18 amino acids. Deletions cut 3 bases from V and 2 bases from J, with 20 bases between. Germline CDR1 reads KGHDR; CDR2 reads SFDVKD. Written as DNA, the CDR3 is TGTGCCACCAGTGATCGACTCGGATCTGAAGGGATCACAGATACGCAGTATTTT. Amino acid sequence: CATSDRLGSEGITDTQYF.

V and J are TRBV10-3 and TRBJ2-5; D might be TRBD1 or TRBD2, each matching 5 bases. Germline assignment: CDR1 ENHRY and CDR2 SYGVKD. Trimming pared 7 bases from V and 2 bases from J, leaving 14 bases between. The CDR3 consists of 14 residues. The CDR3 reads CAINHGTQQETQYF. DNA for the CDR3: TGTGCCATCAACCACGGGACGCAACAAGAGACCCAGTACTTC.

This chain connects TRBV4-2 to TRBJ2-1, with 16 bases lining up with TRBD2. V dropped 3 bases and J dropped 7; count of bases not matched to a gene: 6. Germline CDR1 reads LGHNA; CDR2 reads YNFKEQ. The CDR3 length is 17 residues. CDR3 coding DNA: TGTGCCAGCAGCCATTCGGGACTAGCGGGGGGGCGGAATGAGCAGTTCTTC. Residues: CASSHSGLAGGRNEQFF.

The chain joins TRBV5-1 to TRBJ2-3, with D perhaps matching TRBD2 (5 bases). Germline V CDR1 and CDR2: SGHRS, YFSETQ. Trimming shortened V by 3 bases and J by 0 bases, and 11 bases separated the two germline ends. CDR3 length: 15 amino acids. DNA for the CDR3: TGCGCCAGCAGCTCCCCGGGATCTAGCACAGATACGCAGTATTTT. It is translated as CASSSPGSSTDTQYF.

This clonotype occurred a few times. The genes are TRBV7-2 and TRBJ2-1, with D possibly being TRBD1 or TRBD2 (5 bases each). V gave up 1 base and J gave up 8 bases, with 18 bases separating them. The CDR3 spans 16 residues. The germline CDR1 and CDR2 sequences are SGHTA and FQGNSA. In nucleotides, the CDR3 is TGTGCCAGCAGCTTAGGTGCAGGGACCATGCTCTATGAGCAGTTCTTC. This sequence encodes CASSLGAGTMLYEQFF.

The chain employs TRBV28 and TRBJ2-7, with TRBD2 as a possible D gene (6 bases). The germline V and J ends were trimmed by 4 bases and 2 bases, with 12 bases remaining between them. Germline CDR1 MDHEN, CDR2 SYDVKM. The CDR3 covers 14 residues. CDR3 in amino acids: CASSSRGNTYEQYF. CDR3 nucleotides: TGTGCCAGCAGTTCCCGCGGGAACACCTACGAGCAGTACTTC.

Here the CDR3 DNA reads TGCGCCAGCAGCATAACACATGGCGGGAGCCAAGAGACCCAGTACTTC. It encodes CASSITHGGSQETQYF. This chain joins TRBV5-1 and TRBJ2-5; 7 bases line up with TRBD2. V lost 4 bases to trimming and J lost 1 base; unmatched junction nucleotides: 10. The CDR3 contains 16 residues. Germline loops: CDR1 SGHRS, CDR2 YFSETQ.

This clonotype has a handful of counts. V is TRBV15 and J is TRBJ2-1; the D call may be TRBD1 or TRBD2 (5 bases each). The CDR3 totals 16 residues. Trimming pared 0 bases from V and 7 bases from J, leaving 16 bases between. Germline CDR1 reads LNHNV; CDR2 reads YYDKDF (reference sequence). The CDR3 DNA is TGTGCCACCAGCAGAGATTTTGGGACCCCGGGAAATGAGCAGTTCTTC. This encodes CATSRDFGTPGNEQFF.

The rearrangement joins TRBV12-3 or TRBV12-4 to TRBJ2-7; D may be TRBD1 (6 bases). V was trimmed by 6 bases and J by 6 bases, leaving 24 bases between them. This CDR3 spans 16 amino acids. The CDR3 sequence is CASRATTGRGSIEQYF. In DNA, the CDR3 is TGTGCCAGCAGGGCTACTACGGGCAGGGGATCGATCGAGCAGTACTTC.

The genes are TRBV7-2 and TRBJ2-7; unclear D gene. Germline V CDR1 and CDR2: SGHTA, FQGNSA. The CDR3 has 13 residues. V lost 5 bases to trimming and J lost 3 bases, with 11 bases between them. CDR3 sequence reads: CASSALVYYEQYF. The CDR3 coding sequence is TGTGCCAGCAGCGCCCTAGTGTACTACGAGCAGTACTTC.

This clonotype was counted only a few times. The chain carries TRBV6-5 and TRBJ2-7; 7 nucleotides align to TRBD1. The V and J ends lost 2 bases and 12 bases, in that order; junction bases with no gene match: 7. The CDR3 contains 12 residues. Germline assignment: CDR1 MNHEY and CDR2 SVGAGI. The CDR3: CASSYGRQGAYF. In DNA form, the CDR3 reads TGTGCCAGCAGTTACGGAAGACAGGGAGCGTACTTC.

This clonotype was seen only a few times. This chain uses TRBV7-8 with TRBJ2-2; a possible D gene is TRBD1 (6 bases). The germline CDR1 and CDR2 sequences are SGHVS and FQNEAQ. This CDR3 has 18 amino acids. Trimming took off 5 bases at V and 1 base at J, with 20 bases between the two ends. The CDR3 spells CASSPGLWQGMNTGELFF. The CDR3 nucleotides are TGTGCCAGCAGCCCAGGGTTGTGGCAGGGGATGAACACCGGGGAGCTGTTTTTT.

This clonotype was found a few times. The V and J genes are TRBV18 and TRBJ1-5; D possibly corresponds to TRBD1 (5 bases). The CDR3 consists of 15 residues. Between the trimmed V and J ends, which lost 4 bases and 2 bases, there was a span of 12 bases. Germline V gene lookup returns CDR1 KGHSH and CDR2 LQKENI. This chain's CDR3 is CASSHSGKGNQPQHF. The CDR3 coding sequence is TGTGCCAGCTCACATTCAGGGAAAGGCAATCAGCCCCAGCATTTT.